These 2 T cell receptor beta chains came from one sample sequenced in a study of T cells in Graves' hyperthyroidism and ophthalmopathy (dated by TCRdb to the late 2010s). Library preparation was by multiplex PCR. The instrument given in TCRdb is Illumina HiSeq 2000. TCR beta CDR3 regions were amplified from RNA transcripts. A first-round RT-PCR of the TCR CDR3 used the HTBI primer set with the Qiagen OneStep RT-PCR kit. Through fastp at Q25 and MiXCR, TCRdb rebuilt clones from the public reads, retaining in-frame beta chains. Records with the same CDR3 protein are collapsed into one entry carrying the most frequent genes and DNA. The sample table shows 350,000 to 400,000 distinct CDR3 sequences, and about 19% are seen once. The biggest ten clones account for about 4% of the sample. Material: blood. These receptors originate from a young woman with Graves' hyperthyroidism.

This clonotype has a count of ten or more. The rearrangement joins TRBV12-3 or TRBV12-4 to TRBJ1-1; the D is unclear. V was trimmed by 8 bases and J by 0 bases, leaving 13 bases between them. This CDR3 comprises 14 residues. The CDR3 loop is CASRLTRLNTEAFF. CDR3 nucleotide sequence: TGTGCCAGCCGCCTTACCAGGTTGAACACTGAAGCTTTCTTT.

This clonotype occurred many times. The rearrangement links TRBV2 to TRBJ2-3; 8 bases are shared with TRBD2. Germline trimming cut 5 bases from V and 4 bases from J; bases unmatched to any gene: 8. From germline, CDR1 is SNHLY and CDR2 FYNNEI. The CDR3 runs to 15 residues. CDR3 sequence (DNA): TGTGCCAGCAGTTTTAGCGGGACAAGGGCAGATACGCAGTATTTT. This gives the protein CASSFSGTRADTQYF.